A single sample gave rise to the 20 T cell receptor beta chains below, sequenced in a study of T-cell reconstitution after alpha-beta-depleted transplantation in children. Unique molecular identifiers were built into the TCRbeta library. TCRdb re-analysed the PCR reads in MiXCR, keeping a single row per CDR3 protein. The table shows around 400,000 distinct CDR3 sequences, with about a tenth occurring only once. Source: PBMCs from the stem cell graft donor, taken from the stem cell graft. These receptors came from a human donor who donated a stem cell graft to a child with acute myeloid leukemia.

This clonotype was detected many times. The CDR3 region has the DNA TGTGCCAGCAGGAGCGGGGCTTACACCGGGGAGCTGTTTTTT. Amino acids: CASRSGAYTGELFF. V and J are TRBV25-1 and TRBJ2-2; 7 bases are a match to TRBD2. The germline gives CDR1 MGHDK, CDR2 SYGVNS. The trim removed 6 bases at V and 3 bases at J, leaving 4 bases unmatched. CDR3 size: 14 residues.

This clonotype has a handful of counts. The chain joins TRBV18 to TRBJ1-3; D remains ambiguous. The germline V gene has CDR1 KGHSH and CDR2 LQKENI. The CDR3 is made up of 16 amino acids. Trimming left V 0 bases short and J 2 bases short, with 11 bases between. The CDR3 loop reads CASSPPGHAAGNTIYF. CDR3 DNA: TGTGCCAGCTCACCACCAGGGCACGCAGCTGGAAACACCATATATTTT.

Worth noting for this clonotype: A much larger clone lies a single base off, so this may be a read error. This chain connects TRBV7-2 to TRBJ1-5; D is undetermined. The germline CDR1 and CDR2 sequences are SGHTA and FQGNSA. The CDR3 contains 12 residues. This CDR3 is CASSLENQPHHF. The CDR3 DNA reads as TGTGCCAGCAGCTTAGAGAATCAGCCCCATCATTTT.

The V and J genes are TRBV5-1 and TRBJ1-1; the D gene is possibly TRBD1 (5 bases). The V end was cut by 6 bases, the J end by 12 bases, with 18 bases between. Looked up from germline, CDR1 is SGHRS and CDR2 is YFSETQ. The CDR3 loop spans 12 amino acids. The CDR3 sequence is CASNPGQGWTFF. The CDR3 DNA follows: TGCGCCAGCAACCCTGGGCAGGGTTGGACTTTCTTT.

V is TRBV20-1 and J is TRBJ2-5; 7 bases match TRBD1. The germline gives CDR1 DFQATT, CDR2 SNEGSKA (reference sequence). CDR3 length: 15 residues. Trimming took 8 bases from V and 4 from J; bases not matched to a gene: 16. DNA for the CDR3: TGCAGTTCCCTTTCCTTAGGGGGCTTGGGAGAGACCCAGTACTTC. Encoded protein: CSSLSLGGLGETQYF.

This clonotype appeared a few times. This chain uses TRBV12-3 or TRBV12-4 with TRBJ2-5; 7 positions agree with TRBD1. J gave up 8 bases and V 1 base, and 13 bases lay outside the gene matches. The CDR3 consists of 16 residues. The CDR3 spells CASSLELSGQPVTQYF. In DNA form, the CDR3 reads TGTGCCAGCAGTTTAGAGTTGTCGGGACAGCCTGTAACCCAGTACTTC.

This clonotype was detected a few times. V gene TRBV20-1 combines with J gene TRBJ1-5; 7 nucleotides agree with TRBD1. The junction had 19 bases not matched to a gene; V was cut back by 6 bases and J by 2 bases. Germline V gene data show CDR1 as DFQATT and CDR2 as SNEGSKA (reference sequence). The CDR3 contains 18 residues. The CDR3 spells CSAAGRIMPQGGNQPQHF. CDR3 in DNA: TGCAGTGCCGCTGGACGGATAATGCCCCAGGGGGGCAATCAGCCCCAGCATTTT.

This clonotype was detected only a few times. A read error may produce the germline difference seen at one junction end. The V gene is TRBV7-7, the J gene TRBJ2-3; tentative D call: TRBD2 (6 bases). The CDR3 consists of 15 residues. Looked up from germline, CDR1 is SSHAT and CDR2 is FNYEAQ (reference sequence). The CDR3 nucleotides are TGTGCTAGCAGCTTTGGGGGGTCGGACACAGATACGCAGTATTTT. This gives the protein CASSFGGSDTDTQYF.

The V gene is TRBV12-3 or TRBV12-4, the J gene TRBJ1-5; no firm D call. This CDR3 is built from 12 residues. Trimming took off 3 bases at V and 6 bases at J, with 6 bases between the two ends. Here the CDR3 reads CASSFPGQPQHF. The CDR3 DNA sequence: TGTGCCAGCAGTTTTCCGGGTCAGCCCCAGCATTTT.

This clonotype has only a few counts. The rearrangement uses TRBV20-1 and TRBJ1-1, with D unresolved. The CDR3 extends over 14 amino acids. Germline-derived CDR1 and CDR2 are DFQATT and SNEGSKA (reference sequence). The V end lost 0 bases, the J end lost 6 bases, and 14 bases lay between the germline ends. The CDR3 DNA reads TGCAGTGCTAGAGAAGGAGCGGGCTTACCTGAAGCTTTCTTT. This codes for CSAREGAGLPEAFF.

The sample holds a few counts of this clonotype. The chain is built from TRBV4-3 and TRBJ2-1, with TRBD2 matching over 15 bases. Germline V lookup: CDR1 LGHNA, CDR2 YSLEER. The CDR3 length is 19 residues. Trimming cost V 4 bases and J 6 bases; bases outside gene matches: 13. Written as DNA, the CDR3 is TGCGCCAGCAGCCCCTGGACTAGCGGGAGGGCCATGTCCGGCAATGAGCAGTTCTTC. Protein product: CASSPWTSGRAMSGNEQFF.

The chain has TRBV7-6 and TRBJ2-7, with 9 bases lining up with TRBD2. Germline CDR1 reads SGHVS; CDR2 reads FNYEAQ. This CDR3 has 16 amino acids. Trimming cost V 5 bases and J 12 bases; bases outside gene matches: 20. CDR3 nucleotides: TGTGCCAGCAGCCGTAGCGGGAGTAGCCCGACCTACCCGCTGTACTTC. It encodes CASSRSGSSPTYPLYF. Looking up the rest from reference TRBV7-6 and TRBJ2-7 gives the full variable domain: GAGVSQSPRYKVTKRGQDVALRCDPISGHVSLYWYRQALGQGPEFLTYFNYEAQQDKSGLPNDRFSAERPEGSISTLTIQRTEQRDSAMYRCASSRSGSSPTYPLYFGPGTRLTVT.

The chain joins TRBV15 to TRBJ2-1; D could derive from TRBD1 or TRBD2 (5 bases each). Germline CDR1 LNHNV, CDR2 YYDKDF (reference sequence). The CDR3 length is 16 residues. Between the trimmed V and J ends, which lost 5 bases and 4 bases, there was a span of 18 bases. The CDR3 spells CATSPTEGKGYNEQFF. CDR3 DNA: TGTGCCACCAGCCCGACAGAGGGTAAGGGGTACAATGAGCAGTTCTTC.

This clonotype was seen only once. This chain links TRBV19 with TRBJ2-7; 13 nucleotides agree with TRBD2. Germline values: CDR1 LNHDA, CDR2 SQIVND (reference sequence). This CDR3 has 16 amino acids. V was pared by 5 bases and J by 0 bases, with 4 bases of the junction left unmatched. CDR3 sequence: CASSGTSGEDSYEQYF. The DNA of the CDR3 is TGTGCCAGTAGTGGGACTAGCGGGGAAGACTCCTACGAGCAGTACTTC.

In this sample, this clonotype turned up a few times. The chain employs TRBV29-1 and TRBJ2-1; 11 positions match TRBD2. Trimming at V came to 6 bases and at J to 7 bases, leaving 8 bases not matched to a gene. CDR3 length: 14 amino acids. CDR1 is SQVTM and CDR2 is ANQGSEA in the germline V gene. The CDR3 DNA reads TGCAGCGTGCCAACTAGCGGGAGATTTAATGAGCAGTTCTTC. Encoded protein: CSVPTSGRFNEQFF.

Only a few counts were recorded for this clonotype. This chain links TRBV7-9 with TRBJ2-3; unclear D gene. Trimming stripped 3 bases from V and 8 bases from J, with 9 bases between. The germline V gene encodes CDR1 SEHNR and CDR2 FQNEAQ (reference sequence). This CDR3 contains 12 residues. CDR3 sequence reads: CASSLLITTQYF. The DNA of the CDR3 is TGTGCCAGCAGCTTGCTTATCACTACGCAGTATTTT.

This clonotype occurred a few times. CDR3 DNA: TGCAGTGCTTCCGGGACAGGGATGGACACTGAAGCTTTCTTT. It specifies CSASGTGMDTEAFF. The rearrangement joins TRBV20-1 to TRBJ1-1, with 9 bases lining up with TRBD1. V shed 5 bases, J shed 3 bases, and the junction held 7 bases outside the gene matches. The CDR3 runs to 14 residues. Germline V gene sequence: CDR1 DFQATT, CDR2 SNEGSKA (reference sequence).

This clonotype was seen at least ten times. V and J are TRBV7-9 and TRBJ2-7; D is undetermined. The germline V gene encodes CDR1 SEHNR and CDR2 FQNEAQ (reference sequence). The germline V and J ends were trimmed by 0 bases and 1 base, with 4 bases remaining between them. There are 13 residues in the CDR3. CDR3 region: CASSLALSYEQYF. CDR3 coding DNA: TGTGCCAGCAGCTTAGCGCTGTCCTACGAGCAGTACTTC.

The DNA for the CDR3 is TGTGCCAGCAGCTTGATGGGACAGCCCTATAATTCACCCCTCCACTTT. Residues: CASSLMGQPYNSPLHF. The rearrangement uses TRBV13 and TRBJ1-6, with 7 bases matching TRBD1. V lost 3 bases to trimming and J lost 2 bases; unmatched junction nucleotides: 4. From germline, CDR1 is PRHDT and CDR2 FYEKMQ (reference sequence). The CDR3 contains 16 residues.

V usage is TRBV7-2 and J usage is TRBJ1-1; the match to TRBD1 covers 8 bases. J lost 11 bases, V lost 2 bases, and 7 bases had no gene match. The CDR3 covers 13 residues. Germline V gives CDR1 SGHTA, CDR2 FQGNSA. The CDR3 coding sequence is TGTGCCAGCAGCTTAATTAGGACAGGGCTCGCTTTCTTT. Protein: CASSLIRTGLAFF. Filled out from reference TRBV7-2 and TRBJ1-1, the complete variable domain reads GAGVSQSPSNKVTEKGKDVELRCDPISGHTALYWYRQSLGQGLEFLIYFQGNSAPDKSGLPSDRFSAERTGGSVSTLTIQRTQQEDSAVYLCASSLIRTGLAFFGQGTRLTVV.